Listed below are T cell receptor beta chains from one sample, sequenced in a study of T cell responses to AZD1222 COVID-19 vaccine. Assay used: immunoSEQ multiplex PCR; TCRdb lists only in-frame clones, some missing. The sample carries about 83,000 clones, approximately 85% recorded once. This specimen was peripheral blood, taken on day 0 of AZD1222 vaccination. These TCRs come from an adult in good health. The CDR3 runs from the conserved cysteine through the conserved F or W. A D gene is named only where the DNA matches it firmly. Expanded clones are given a class, and other clones once, few, many or no size at all.

D gene	clone size	J gene	V gene	CDR3 protein	CDR3 DNA
TRBD1	.	TRBJ1-2	TRBV6-5	CASSTGTDLGYGYTF	TGTGCCAGCAGTACCGGGACAGACCTTGGGTATGGCTACACCTTC
.	.	TRBJ2-1	TRBV28	CASSGLVLSSYNEQFF	TGTGCCAGCAGTGGCCTTGTTCTAAGCTCCTACAATGAGCAGTTCTTC
TRBD1	few	TRBJ2-2	TRBV9	CASSIYRGRDTGELFF	TGTGCCAGCAGCATCTACAGGGGAAGGGACACCGGGGAGCTGTTTTTT
TRBD2	.	TRBJ2-2	TRBV24-1	CATSDRYTVGLRTGELFF	TGTGCCACCAGTGATCGATATACTGTGGGACTACGCACCGGGGAGCTGTTTTTT
TRBD1	.	TRBJ1-2	TRBV6-5	CASSYEGAGGYTF	TGTGCCAGCAGTTACGAGGGGGCGGGCGGCTACACCTTC
.	.	TRBJ2-3	TRBV30	CAWSRTASTDTQYF	TGTGCCTGGAGCCGAACCGCTAGCACAGATACGCAGTATTTT
.	.	TRBJ2-7	TRBV3-1/TRBV3-2	CASSQDPLLYEQYF	TGTGCCAGCAGCCAAGATCCCCTCCTTTACGAGCAGTACTTC
.	.	TRBJ1-2	TRBV4-3	CASSQDNYGYTF	TGCGCCAGCAGCCAAGATAACTATGGCTACACCTTC
.	.	TRBJ2-5	TRBV5-8	CASSALHRQETQYF	TGTGCCAGCAGCGCGCTTCACAGGCAAGAGACCCAGTACTTC
TRBD1	.	TRBJ1-6	TRBV5-1	CASSPGTGRSYNSPLHF	TGCGCCAGCAGCCCTGGGACAGGGCGCTCCTATAATTCACCCCTCCACTTT
.	.	TRBJ2-5	TRBV9	CASSLGREETQYF	TGTGCCAGCAGCTTGGGGCGGGAAGAGACCCAGTACTTC
.	.	TRBJ1-1	TRBV30	CAWSRFQQAEAFF	TGTGCCTGGAGTCGATTCCAACAGGCTGAAGCTTTCTTT
TRBD1	.	TRBJ1-2	TRBV29-1	CSTGGQGYGYTF	TGCAGCACAGGGGGCCAGGGCTATGGCTACACCTTC
.	.	TRBJ1-2	TRBV20-1	CSARVGYGYTF	TGCAGTGCCCGAGTGGGGTATGGCTACACCTTC
.	.	TRBJ1-5	TRBV11-1	CASSLGPSNQPQHF	TGTGCCAGCAGCTTAGGACCATCAAATCAGCCCCAGCATTTT
TRBD1	.	TRBJ1-2	TRBV19	CASSIPPHLDRGDNYGYTF	TGTGCCAGTAGTATCCCCCCTCACTTGGACAGGGGGGATAACTATGGCTACACCTTC